This TCR beta chain was retrieved from a study of CD8+ T cells in alopecia areata. Study-level information: Treatment of the treated patients consisted of oral tofacitinib, 5 to 10 mg twice daily.

General study results and limits: The study found higher clonality in lesional than normal scalp, especially in alopecia totalis/universalis. Resident alphabeta T cells of normal skin are also sequenced in scalp samples.

Note on this clone: Its matching antigen is unknown.

As part of sample collection, lesional scalp punch biopsies and peripheral blood were taken from alopecia areata patients. Extracted RNA was reverse transcribed, and the resulting cDNA served as sequencing template. Profiled with immunoSEQ multiplex PCR; TCRdb holds only in-frame clones, not every one. Found here are some 120,000 clones, 45% to 65% of them singletons; the top ten hold roughly 4.5%. Germline loops: CDR1 MGHDK, CDR2 SYGVNS. Trimming removed 1 base from V and 3 bases from J; junction bases left unmatched: 5. CDR3 length equals 16 residues. The sample here was CD4+ T cells sorted from blood, taken at week 0. This chain joins TRBV25-1 and TRBJ2-3, with 9 bases that match TRBD2. This TCR derives from a human donor with alopecia areata. DNA for the CDR3: TGTGCCAGCAGTGAATCCGGCGGGGGGGAAACAGATACGCAGTATTTT. Translation: CASSESGGGETDTQYF.